A selection of T cell receptor beta chains follows, all from one sample in a study of T cells in Graves' hyperthyroidism and ophthalmopathy. TCRdb reprocessed the multiplex PCR reads via MiXCR and lists one record per CDR3 protein. The table lists 350,000 to 450,000 distinct CDR3 sequences, around 15% of them singletons. The specimen sequenced was blood. These receptors originate from a man in his forties or fifties with Graves' ophthalmopathy. Both conserved end residues are part of each CDR3. A D gene is named only where the DNA matches it firmly. Rows give clone size only sometimes, using once, few, many, or a class for an expanded clone.

>TRBD1|TRBJ1-1|few|TRBV7-9
CASSSPGTGGGEAFF
TGTGCCAGCAGCTCGCCCGGGACAGGGGGCGGGGAAGCTTTCTTT
>TRBD2|TRBJ2-3|many|TRBV27
CASSPAGASTDTQYF
TGTGCCAGCAGTCCGGCGGGAGCGAGCACAGATACGCAGTATTTT
>-|TRBJ2-5|few|TRBV2
CASNYEGKRLEYF
TGTGCCAGCAATTACGAGGGCAAGAGACTGGAGTACTTC
>-|TRBJ2-1|many|TRBV27
CASTKSVVSYNEQFF
TGTGCCAGCACAAAAAGCGTGGTCTCCTACAATGAGCAGTTCTTC
>TRBD2|TRBJ2-7|many|TRBV4-1
CASSQMAGGTYEQYF
TGCGCCAGCAGCCAAATGGCGGGAGGGACTTACGAGCAGTACTTC
>-|TRBJ1-2|many|TRBV10-2
CASSTGQLGTGGYTF
TGCGCCAGCAGTACAGGACAGTTGGGTACAGGTGGCTACACCTTC
>TRBD2|TRBJ2-2|-|TRBV28
CASRASGRTGELFF
TGTGCCAGCAGGGCTAGCGGGAGGACGGGGGAGCTGTTTTTT
>TRBD2|TRBJ2-5|few|TRBV7-2
CASSATPGLAGVEQETQYF
TGTGCCAGCAGCGCTACACCGGGACTAGCGGGAGTAGAACAAGAGACCCAGTACTTC
>TRBD1|TRBJ2-7|many|TRBV5-1
CASSQGQTYEQYF
TGCGCCAGCAGCCAGGGACAGACCTACGAGCAGTACTTC
>-|TRBJ2-7|many|TRBV9
CASSVATGTSSYEQYF
TGTGCCAGCAGCGTAGCTACTGGCACGAGCTCCTACGAGCAGTACTTC
>TRBD1|TRBJ2-5|many|TRBV2
CASRNGQGALTQYF
TGTGCCAGCAGGAACGGTCAGGGGGCTCTGACCCAGTACTTC
>TRBD2|TRBJ2-3|-|TRBV10-3
CAIRESSGVSSPDTQYF
TGTGCCATCAGGGAATCTAGCGGGGTATCAAGCCCCGATACGCAGTATTTT
>-|TRBJ2-7|-|TRBV7-9
CASSSARTSRDYEQYF
TGTGCCAGCAGCTCCGCCCGCACTAGCCGCGATTACGAGCAGTACTTC
>-|TRBJ2-3|-|TRBV9
CASTVGTSTDTQYF
TGTGCCAGCACCGTCGGAACGAGCACAGATACGCAGTATTTT
>-|TRBJ1-5|-|TRBV19
CASTTGGAQVQPQHF
TGTGCCAGTACCACGGGAGGGGCGCAGGTCCAGCCCCAGCATTTT
>TRBD2|TRBJ2-1|-|TRBV10-2
CASSVAGRHEQFF
TGCGCCAGCAGCGTAGCGGGAAGGCATGAGCAGTTCTTC
>-|TRBJ1-2|many|TRBV19
CASSHADTNYGYTF
TGTGCCAGTAGCCACGCGGACACTAACTATGGCTACACCTTC
>-|TRBJ1-3|-|TRBV7-6
CASSGGWLGGNTIYF
TGTGCCAGCAGCGGGGGATGGCTCGGTGGAAACACCATATATTTT
>TRBD2|TRBJ2-5|many|TRBV15
CATSRLAGVETQYF
TGTGCCACCAGCAGACTAGCGGGAGTAGAGACCCAGTACTTC
>TRBD1|TRBJ1-1|few|TRBV19
CASSSQGSTEAFF
TGTGCCAGTAGCTCACAGGGGAGCACTGAAGCTTTCTTT
>-|TRBJ2-5|few|TRBV24-1
CATSDSRGVGETQYF
TGTGCCACCAGTGATTCCAGGGGAGTAGGAGAGACCCAGTACTTC
>TRBD2|TRBJ2-3|-|TRBV28
CASSLPSGPTDTQYF
TGTGCCAGCAGTTTACCTAGCGGACCCACAGATACGCAGTATTTT
>-|TRBJ1-5|many|TRBV3-1
CASSPHLGPLAQPQHF
TGTGCCAGCAGCCCCCACCTTGGCCCCTTAGCTCAGCCCCAGCATTTT
>TRBD1|TRBJ1-4|many|TRBV6-6
CASSYSTGGHEKLFF
TGTGCCAGCAGTTATTCGACAGGGGGTCATGAAAAACTGTTTTTT
>-|TRBJ2-1|many|TRBV7-8
CASSPTGGTVNNEQFF
TGTGCCAGCAGCCCTACCGGGGGAACGGTAAACAATGAGCAGTTCTTC
>-|TRBJ2-3|many|TRBV5-1
CASSQDRSTDTQYF
TGCGCCAGCAGCCAGGACAGAAGCACAGATACGCAGTATTTT
>TRBD2|TRBJ2-1|-|TRBV20-1
CSARGLAGGPRYNEQFF
TGCAGTGCTAGAGGCCTAGCGGGAGGGCCGAGGTACAATGAGCAGTTCTTC
>TRBD1|TRBJ2-7|many|TRBV6-1
CASLTLNRDRGHEQYF
TGTGCCAGCCTCACACTAAACAGAGACAGGGGGCACGAGCAGTACTTC
>-|TRBJ2-7|-|TRBV14
CASSQAPGSSYEQYF
TGTGCCAGCAGCCAAGCGCCAGGGAGCTCCTACGAGCAGTACTTC
>TRBD2|TRBJ2-1|few|TRBV7-9
CASSLSSGRPSYNEQFF
TGTGCCAGCAGCTTATCTAGCGGGAGGCCCTCGTACAATGAGCAGTTCTTC
>TRBD2|TRBJ2-7|many|TRBV12-3/TRBV12-4
CASSQTASGEQYF
TGTGCCAGCAGCCAGACAGCTAGCGGCGAGCAGTACTTC
>TRBD1|TRBJ1-5|-|TRBV19
CASRHIGGQGNNQPQHF
TGTGCCAGTAGACACATCGGCGGACAGGGGAACAATCAGCCCCAGCATTTT
>-|TRBJ2-1|few|TRBV6-2/TRBV6-3
CASISPVRFGGAGNEQFF
TGTGCCAGCATTTCCCCGGTCCGTTTTGGGGGGGCCGGAAACGAGCAGTTCTTC
>-|TRBJ2-2|-|TRBV9
CASSVGGLTGELFF
TGTGCCAGCAGCGTAGGTGGGTTGACCGGGGAGCTGTTTTTT
>TRBD2|TRBJ2-1|many|TRBV2
CASGSGLAGRSYNEQFF
TGTGCCAGCGGGTCAGGACTAGCGGGACGCTCCTACAATGAGCAGTTCTTC
>-|TRBJ2-2|few|TRBV5-1
CASAWMYGAGWLDTGELFF
TGCGCCAGCGCCTGGATGTACGGGGCCGGTTGGTTGGACACCGGGGAGCTGTTTTTT
>TRBD1|TRBJ2-1|many|TRBV5-1
CASSMGQGGSYNEQFF
TGCGCCAGCAGCATGGGACAGGGGGGATCCTACAATGAGCAGTTCTTC
>-|TRBJ2-1|many|TRBV9
CASSVVGQQGNEQFF
TGTGCCAGCAGCGTAGTGGGACAACAAGGGAATGAGCAGTTCTTC
>-|TRBJ2-7|-|TRBV6-1
CASKSVYLEQYF
TGTGCCAGCAAATCGGTGTATCTCGAGCAGTACTTC
>TRBD2|TRBJ2-7|-|TRBV28
CASSGASGGSEQYF
TGTGCCAGCAGTGGCGCTAGCGGGGGCAGCGAGCAGTACTTC
>-|TRBJ2-7|few|TRBV9
CASSVAGNLYEQYF
TGTGCCAGCAGCGTAGCCGGGAACCTCTACGAGCAGTACTTC
>-|TRBJ1-4|few|TRBV12-3/TRBV12-4
CASKDEKLFF
TGTGCCAGCAAGGATGAAAAACTGTTTTTT
>TRBD1|TRBJ1-6|-|TRBV12-3/TRBV12-4
CASSPIIGDRVLPLHF
TGTGCCAGCAGTCCCATAATCGGGGACAGGGTGTTGCCCCTCCACTTT
>-|TRBJ2-6|-|TRBV18
CASSGGAANVLTF
TGTGCCAGCTCTGGTGGGGCGGCCAACGTCCTGACTTTC
>-|TRBJ2-3|few|TRBV24-1
CATSEPGRADTQYF
TGTGCCACCAGTGAACCGGGACGTGCAGATACGCAGTATTTT
>TRBD1|TRBJ1-5|few|TRBV6-1
CASRTGANSNQPQHF
TGTGCCAGCAGGACAGGGGCGAATAGCAATCAGCCCCAGCATTTT
>-|TRBJ1-1|few|TRBV19
CASSIGGRVGAEAFF
TGTGCCAGTAGTATTGGGGGAAGAGTGGGTGCTGAAGCTTTCTTT
>TRBD1|TRBJ1-4|-|TRBV7-8
CASSPQQGKLFF
TGTGCCAGCAGCCCCCAACAGGGGAAACTGTTTTTT
>TRBD1|TRBJ2-7|few|TRBV15
CATSTKPGQGWEEQYF
TGTGCCACCAGCACAAAGCCGGGACAGGGATGGGAAGAGCAGTACTTC
>TRBD2|TRBJ2-1|-|TRBV5-4
CASSRWNRLAGGENNEQFF
TGTGCCAGCAGCCGCTGGAACCGACTAGCGGGAGGGGAGAACAATGAGCAGTTCTTC
>-|TRBJ1-1|few|TRBV20-1
CSAISTILAFF
TGCAGTGCTATTAGTACCATCCTAGCTTTCTTT
>-|TRBJ1-5|many|TRBV12-3/TRBV12-4
CASSFGQRGNQPQHF
TGTGCCAGCAGTTTCGGTCAGCGAGGAAATCAGCCCCAGCATTTT
>-|TRBJ2-7|many|TRBV6-1
CASSPQSRGYEQYF
TGTGCCAGCAGCCCTCAATCTAGGGGTTACGAGCAGTACTTC
>TRBD2|TRBJ2-3|-|TRBV3-1
CASSGTSGRSDTQYF
TGTGCCAGCAGCGGGACTAGCGGGAGGTCGGATACGCAGTATTTT
>-|TRBJ2-3|many|TRBV30
CAWSPAGADTQYF
TGTGCCTGGAGTCCGGCCGGGGCAGATACGCAGTATTTT